This T cell receptor (beta chain) was obtained from a study of OX40 agonist ivuxolimab in advanced cancers. The method was immunoSEQ multiplex PCR; TCRdb's version includes in-frame clones alone and lacks a portion of them. The table records some 40,000 clones, about 90% of them present only once. Cycle 7 day 1, cycle 4 day 1, and baseline were the timepoints at which blood was sampled. This CDR3 is 21 amino acids long. Trimming took 5 bases from V and 0 from J; bases not matched to a gene: 17. Germline CDR1 SQVTM, CDR2 ANQGSEA. This receptor was obtained from an adult with an advanced solid tumor such as melanoma, head and neck, liver or kidney cancer. The starting material was CD4+ or CD8+ T cells sorted from blood, obtained in a trial of the OX40 agonist ivuxolimab. V and J are TRBV29-1 and TRBJ2-1; TRBD2 agrees at 15 bases. The CDR3, as DNA: TGCAGCGTTCGAGGACTAGCGGGAGGGCAAAAACGGGAGAGCTCCTACAATGAGCAGTTCTTC. Translation gives CSVRGLAGGQKRESSYNEQFF.